A selection of T cell receptor beta chains follows, all from one sample in a study of T cell clonotyping in hematopoietic cell transplantation. Assay used: immunoSEQ multiplex PCR; TCRdb lists only in-frame clones, some missing. Of roughly 2,900 clones in the sample, approximately 80% are singletons; the top ten hold over 5%. Sequencing used peripheral blood mononuclear cells, obtained 30 days after allogeneic stem cell transplant. These receptor sequences come from a male patient aged 55-69 years who had an allogeneic stem cell transplant, so T cells may come from the graft donor. Some clones in this sample may be carry-over from other donors' samples. CDR3s include the opening cysteine and the closing phenylalanine or tryptophan. The order of the fields is D gene, V gene, clone size, CDR3 length, J gene, CDR3 protein, CDR3 DNA. D genes are given only for firm matches. The size of a clone is reported for some rows only, either as once, few or many, or as a class for expanded clones.

D gene: NA; V gene: TRBV11-3; clone size: NA; CDR3 length: 12; J gene: TRBJ2-2; CDR3 protein: CASSLNTGELFF; CDR3 DNA: TGTGCCAGCAGCTTAAACACCGGGGAGCTGTTTTTT
D gene: NA; V gene: TRBV21-1; clone size: NA; CDR3 length: 17; J gene: TRBJ1-4; CDR3 protein: CASSKEGWRDRNEKLFF; CDR3 DNA: TGTGCCAGCAGCAAAGAGGGATGGCGGGACAGGAATGAAAAACTGTTTTTT
D gene: NA; V gene: TRBV10-3; clone size: NA; CDR3 length: 11; J gene: TRBJ1-1; CDR3 protein: CATGPGDMAFF; CDR3 DNA: TGTGCCACGGGGCCGGGGGACATGGCTTTCTTT
D gene: TRBD1; V gene: TRBV5-4; clone size: NA; CDR3 length: 15; J gene: TRBJ1-3; CDR3 protein: CASSSQGETGNTIYF; CDR3 DNA: TGTGCCAGCAGCTCACAGGGGGAAACTGGAAACACCATATATTTT
D gene: TRBD2; V gene: TRBV7-3; clone size: NA; CDR3 length: 15; J gene: TRBJ2-1; CDR3 protein: CASSNTREGRNEQFF; CDR3 DNA: TGTGCCAGCAGCAACACCCGGGAGGGGCGGAATGAGCAGTTCTTC
D gene: NA; V gene: TRBV11-1; clone size: NA; CDR3 length: 13; J gene: TRBJ2-1; CDR3 protein: CASSLGPSNEQFF; CDR3 DNA: TGTGCCAGCAGCTTAGGACCTTCAAATGAGCAGTTCTTC
D gene: NA; V gene: TRBV6-5; clone size: NA; CDR3 length: 9; J gene: TRBJ1-5; CDR3 protein: CLLVGPQHF; CDR3 DNA: TGTTTATTAGTAGGGCCCCAGCATTTT
D gene: NA; V gene: TRBV9; clone size: few; CDR3 length: 14; J gene: TRBJ2-7; CDR3 protein: CASSVVGDGYEQYF; CDR3 DNA: TGTGCCAGCAGCGTAGTAGGGGACGGCTACGAGCAGTACTTC
D gene: TRBD2; V gene: TRBV30; clone size: NA; CDR3 length: 15; J gene: TRBJ2-1; CDR3 protein: CAWSPTGLAGALQFF; CDR3 DNA: TGTGCCTGGAGTCCGACCGGACTAGCGGGAGCTCTCCAGTTCTTC
D gene: TRBD1; V gene: TRBV5-4; clone size: NA; CDR3 length: 15; J gene: TRBJ1-2; CDR3 protein: CASSLDDRGEDGYTF; CDR3 DNA: TGTGCCAGCAGCTTGGATGACAGGGGAGAGGATGGCTACACCTTC
D gene: NA; V gene: TRBV7-2; clone size: NA; CDR3 length: 14; J gene: TRBJ1-5; CDR3 protein: CASSLAPGNQPQHF; CDR3 DNA: TGTGCCAGCAGCTTAGCGCCGGGCAATCAGCCCCAGCATTTT
D gene: NA; V gene: TRBV28; clone size: NA; CDR3 length: 14; J gene: TRBJ2-1; CDR3 protein: CASSLLPQGNEQFF; CDR3 DNA: TGTGCCAGCAGTTTATTACCTCAGGGGAATGAGCAGTTCTTC
D gene: NA; V gene: TRBV30; clone size: NA; CDR3 length: 12; J gene: TRBJ1-2; CDR3 protein: CAWSPRDYGYTF; CDR3 DNA: TGTGCCTGGAGTCCCAGGGATTATGGCTACACCTTC
D gene: NA; V gene: TRBV7-3; clone size: NA; CDR3 length: 15; J gene: TRBJ1-2; CDR3 protein: CASSSGEGHRDGYTF; CDR3 DNA: TGTGCCAGCAGCTCCGGGGAGGGACACAGGGACGGCTACACCTTC
D gene: NA; V gene: TRBV4-1; clone size: large; CDR3 length: 14; J gene: TRBJ2-7; CDR3 protein: CASSLDRTAYEQYF; CDR3 DNA: TGCGCCAGCAGCCTTGACCGGACAGCTTACGAGCAGTACTTC
D gene: NA; V gene: TRBV6-5; clone size: NA; CDR3 length: 14; J gene: TRBJ1-4; CDR3 protein: CASGSGGPNEKLFF; CDR3 DNA: TGTGCCAGCGGCTCGGGAGGCCCTAATGAAAAACTGTTTTTT
D gene: TRBD1; V gene: TRBV19; clone size: NA; CDR3 length: 13; J gene: TRBJ1-1; CDR3 protein: CATSQGAGTEAFF; CDR3 DNA: TGTGCCACCTCACAGGGGGCGGGCACTGAAGCTTTCTTT
D gene: TRBD1; V gene: TRBV5-1; clone size: NA; CDR3 length: 15; J gene: TRBJ2-7; CDR3 protein: CASSSGTGGISEQYF; CDR3 DNA: TGCGCCAGCAGCTCTGGGACAGGGGGCATTAGCGAGCAGTACTTC
D gene: TRBD1; V gene: TRBV7-2; clone size: NA; CDR3 length: 14; J gene: TRBJ1-1; CDR3 protein: CASSLVGQDTEAFF; CDR3 DNA: TGTGCCAGCAGCTTAGTGGGACAGGACACTGAAGCTTTCTTT
D gene: NA; V gene: TRBV27; clone size: NA; CDR3 length: 16; J gene: TRBJ2-1; CDR3 protein: CASSPPPGQASHEQFF; CDR3 DNA: TGTGCCAGCAGTCCACCCCCGGGACAAGCTTCCCATGAGCAGTTCTTC
D gene: NA; V gene: TRBV5-1; clone size: NA; CDR3 length: 16; J gene: TRBJ2-3; CDR3 protein: CASSPWDFESTDTQYF; CDR3 DNA: TGCGCCAGCAGCCCCTGGGACTTTGAAAGCACAGATACGCAGTATTTT
D gene: TRBD1; V gene: TRBV4-3; clone size: NA; CDR3 length: 15; J gene: TRBJ1-1; CDR3 protein: CASSQTQGATLEAFF; CDR3 DNA: TGCGCCAGCAGCCAGACACAGGGGGCGACGCTTGAAGCTTTCTTT
D gene: NA; V gene: TRBV28; clone size: NA; CDR3 length: 13; J gene: TRBJ2-4; CDR3 protein: CASRTLAKNIQYF; CDR3 DNA: TGTGCCAGCCGGACTTTAGCCAAAAACATTCAGTACTTC
D gene: NA; V gene: TRBV19; clone size: NA; CDR3 length: 12; J gene: TRBJ1-2; CDR3 protein: CASSISVYGYTF; CDR3 DNA: TGTGCCAGTAGTATTTCGGTCTATGGCTACACCTTC
D gene: TRBD1; V gene: TRBV7-9; clone size: NA; CDR3 length: 16; J gene: TRBJ1-3; CDR3 protein: CASSRTGTGPGNTIYF; CDR3 DNA: TGTGCCAGCAGCCGCACCGGGACAGGGCCTGGAAACACCATATATTTT
D gene: NA; V gene: TRBV7-9; clone size: NA; CDR3 length: 14; J gene: TRBJ1-3; CDR3 protein: CASSLAGSGNTIYF; CDR3 DNA: TGTGCCAGCAGCTTAGCTGGGTCTGGAAACACCATATATTTT
D gene: TRBD2; V gene: TRBV4-1; clone size: NA; CDR3 length: 18; J gene: TRBJ2-3; CDR3 protein: CASSLSLGAGGNTDTQYF; CDR3 DNA: TGCGCCAGCAGCCTTTCCCTAGGGGCGGGAGGTAACACAGATACGCAGTATTTT
D gene: NA; V gene: TRBV9; clone size: NA; CDR3 length: 14; J gene: TRBJ2-7; CDR3 protein: CASSVAGANYEQYF; CDR3 DNA: TGTGCCAGCAGCGTAGCCGGGGCAAACTACGAGCAGTACTTC
D gene: TRBD2; V gene: TRBV6-5; clone size: NA; CDR3 length: 15; J gene: TRBJ2-7; CDR3 protein: CASSRGGPGSYEQYF; CDR3 DNA: TGTGCCAGCAGTCGCGGGGGGCCTGGGTCCTACGAGCAGTACTTC
D gene: NA; V gene: TRBV6-6; clone size: NA; CDR3 length: 13; J gene: TRBJ2-2; CDR3 protein: CASSYPASGELFF; CDR3 DNA: TGTGCCAGCAGTTACCCGGCAAGCGGGGAGCTGTTTTTT
D gene: NA; V gene: TRBV7-2; clone size: few; CDR3 length: 15; J gene: TRBJ1-1; CDR3 protein: CASSLDAGANTEAFF; CDR3 DNA: TGTGCCAGCAGCTTAGACGCAGGGGCGAACACTGAAGCTTTCTTT
D gene: TRBD2; V gene: TRBV30; clone size: NA; CDR3 length: 13; J gene: TRBJ2-1; CDR3 protein: CAWSDSSGRGQFF; CDR3 DNA: TGTGCCTGGAGCGATAGTAGCGGGAGGGGACAGTTCTTC
D gene: TRBD2; V gene: TRBV6-5; clone size: NA; CDR3 length: 15; J gene: TRBJ2-7; CDR3 protein: CASRKELAGFYEQYF; CDR3 DNA: TGTGCCAGCAGAAAAGAACTAGCGGGATTCTACGAGCAGTACTTC
D gene: NA; V gene: TRBV30; clone size: NA; CDR3 length: 13; J gene: TRBJ1-1; CDR3 protein: CAWKETVNTEAFF; CDR3 DNA: TGTGCCTGGAAAGAGACAGTCAACACTGAAGCTTTCTTT
D gene: TRBD1; V gene: TRBV9; clone size: NA; CDR3 length: 13; J gene: TRBJ1-1; CDR3 protein: CASSVGTGTEAFF; CDR3 DNA: TGTGCCAGCAGCGTGGGGACAGGCACTGAAGCTTTCTTT
D gene: TRBD2; V gene: TRBV30; clone size: NA; CDR3 length: 13; J gene: TRBJ2-2; CDR3 protein: CACAGGPGGELFF; CDR3 DNA: TGTGCCTGTGCGGGAGGGCCGGGCGGGGAGCTGTTTTTT
D gene: NA; V gene: TRBV5-1; clone size: NA; CDR3 length: 17; J gene: TRBJ2-7; CDR3 protein: CASSLLSGTQSSYEQYF; CDR3 DNA: TGCGCCAGCAGTCTCCTCTCCGGGACGCAGAGCTCCTACGAGCAGTACTTC
D gene: NA; V gene: TRBV7-3; clone size: once; CDR3 length: 13; J gene: TRBJ2-5; CDR3 protein: CASSLLLGETQYF; CDR3 DNA: TGTGCCAGCAGCTTACTACTTGGGGAGACCCAGTACTTC
D gene: TRBD2; V gene: TRBV4-2; clone size: NA; CDR3 length: 16; J gene: TRBJ2-5; CDR3 protein: CASSQTSGRAGETQYF; CDR3 DNA: TGTGCCAGCAGCCAGACTAGCGGGAGGGCCGGAGAGACCCAGTACTTC
D gene: NA; V gene: TRBV28; clone size: NA; CDR3 length: 14; J gene: TRBJ1-1; CDR3 protein: CASSQVSMNTEAFF; CDR3 DNA: TGTGCCAGCAGTCAAGTTTCCATGAACACTGAAGCTTTCTTT
D gene: TRBD2; V gene: TRBV4-3; clone size: NA; CDR3 length: 17; J gene: TRBJ2-7; CDR3 protein: CASGPGLAAKSSYEQYF; CDR3 DNA: TGCGCCAGCGGACCGGGACTAGCGGCCAAGAGCTCCTACGAGCAGTACTTC
D gene: NA; V gene: TRBV21-1; clone size: NA; CDR3 length: 16; J gene: TRBJ1-1; CDR3 protein: CASRASIDTIRTEAFF; CDR3 DNA: TGTGCCAGCAGAGCCTCCATAGACACAATTCGCACTGAAGCTTTCTTT
D gene: TRBD1; V gene: TRBV6-6; clone size: NA; CDR3 length: 15; J gene: TRBJ1-2; CDR3 protein: CASSPDREGIYGYTF; CDR3 DNA: TGTGCCAGCAGTCCGGACAGGGAGGGGATCTATGGCTACACCTTC
D gene: NA; V gene: TRBV27; clone size: NA; CDR3 length: 11; J gene: TRBJ2-1; CDR3 protein: CASSQYNEQFF; CDR3 DNA: TGTGCCAGCAGTCAGTACAATGAGCAGTTCTTC
D gene: NA; V gene: TRBV4-1; clone size: NA; CDR3 length: 15; J gene: TRBJ2-1; CDR3 protein: CASSQAQTLNNEQFF; CDR3 DNA: TGCGCCAGCAGCCAGGCCCAGACACTTAACAATGAGCAGTTCTTC
D gene: NA; V gene: TRBV30; clone size: few; CDR3 length: 11; J gene: TRBJ2-1; CDR3 protein: CAWSVQLEQFF; CDR3 DNA: TGTGCCTGGAGTGTACAGCTTGAGCAGTTCTTC